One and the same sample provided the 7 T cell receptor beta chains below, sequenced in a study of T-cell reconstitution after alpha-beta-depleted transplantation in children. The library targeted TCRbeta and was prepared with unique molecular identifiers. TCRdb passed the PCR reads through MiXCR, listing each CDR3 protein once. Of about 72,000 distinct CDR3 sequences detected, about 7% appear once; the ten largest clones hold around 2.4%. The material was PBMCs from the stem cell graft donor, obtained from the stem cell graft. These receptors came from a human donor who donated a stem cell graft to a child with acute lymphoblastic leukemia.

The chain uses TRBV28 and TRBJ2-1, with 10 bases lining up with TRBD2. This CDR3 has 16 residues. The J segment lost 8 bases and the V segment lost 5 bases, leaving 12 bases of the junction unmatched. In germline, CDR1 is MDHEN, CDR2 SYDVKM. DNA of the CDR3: TGTGCCAGCAGTCCCCTAGTGGTAGCGGGAGGCCATGAGCAGTTCTTC. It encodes CASSPLVVAGGHEQFF.

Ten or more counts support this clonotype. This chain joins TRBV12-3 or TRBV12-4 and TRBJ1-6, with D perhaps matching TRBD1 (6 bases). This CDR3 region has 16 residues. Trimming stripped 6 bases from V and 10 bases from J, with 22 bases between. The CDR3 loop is CASRPPLVRGRSPLHF. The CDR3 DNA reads TGTGCCAGCAGACCGCCCTTGGTCAGGGGTAGATCACCCCTCCACTTT.

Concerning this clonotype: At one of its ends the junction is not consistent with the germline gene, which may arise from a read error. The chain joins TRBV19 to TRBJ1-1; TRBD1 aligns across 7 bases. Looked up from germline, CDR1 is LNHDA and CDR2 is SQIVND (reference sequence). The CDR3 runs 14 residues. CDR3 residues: CACSRTGMNTEAFF. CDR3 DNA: TGTGCCTGTAGTAGGACAGGAATGAACACTGAAGCTTTCTTT. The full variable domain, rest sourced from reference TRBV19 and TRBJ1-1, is DGGITQSPKYLFRKEGQNVTLSCEQNLNHDAMYWYRQDPGQGLRLIYYSQIVNDFQKGDIAEGYSVSREKKESFPLTVTSAQKNPTAFYLCACSRTGMNTEAFFGQGTRLTVV.

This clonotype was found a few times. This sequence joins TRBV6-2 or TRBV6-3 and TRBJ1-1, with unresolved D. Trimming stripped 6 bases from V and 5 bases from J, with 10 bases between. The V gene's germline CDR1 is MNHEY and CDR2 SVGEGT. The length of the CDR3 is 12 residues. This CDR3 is CASSPRLTEAFF. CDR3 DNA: TGTGCCAGCAGCCCCCGGTTGACTGAAGCTTTCTTT.

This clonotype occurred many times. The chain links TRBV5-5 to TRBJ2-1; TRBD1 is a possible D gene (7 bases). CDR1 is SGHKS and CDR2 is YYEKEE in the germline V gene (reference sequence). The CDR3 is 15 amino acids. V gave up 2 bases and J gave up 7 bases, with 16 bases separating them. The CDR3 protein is CASSLDRDSRNEQFF. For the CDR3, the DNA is TGTGCCAGCAGCTTAGACAGGGACTCCCGGAATGAGCAGTTCTTC.

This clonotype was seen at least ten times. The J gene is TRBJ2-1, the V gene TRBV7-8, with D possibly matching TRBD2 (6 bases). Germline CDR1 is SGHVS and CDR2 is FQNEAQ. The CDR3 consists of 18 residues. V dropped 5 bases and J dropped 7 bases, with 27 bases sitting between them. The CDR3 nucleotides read TGTGCCAGCAGCCTAGGGGCCTCCGAGGGAGGTTGGGCAAATGAGCAGTTCTTC. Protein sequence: CASSLGASEGGWANEQFF. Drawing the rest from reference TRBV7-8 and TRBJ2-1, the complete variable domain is GAGVSQSPRYKVAKRGQDVALRCDPISGHVSLFWYQQALGQGPEFLTYFQNEAQLDKSGLPSDRFFAERPEGSVSTLKIQRTQQEDSAVYLCASSLGASEGGWANEQFFGPGTRLTVL.

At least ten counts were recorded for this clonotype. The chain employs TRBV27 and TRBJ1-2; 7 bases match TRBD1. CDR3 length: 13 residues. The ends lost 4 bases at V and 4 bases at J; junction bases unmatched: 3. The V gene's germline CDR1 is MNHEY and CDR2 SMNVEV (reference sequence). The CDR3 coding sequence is TGTGCCAGCAGTTCCAGGGGGGGCTATGGCTACACCTTC. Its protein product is CASSSRGGYGYTF.